The T cell receptor beta chain under discussion was sequenced for a study of tumor-infiltrating lymphocytes in localized non-small cell lung cancer. Background on the study: Patients included smokers and never-smokers with various histologies, some sampled after neoadjuvant chemotherapy. Each patient gave resected tumor and non-adjacent uninvolved lung tissue. Study observations and caveats: Available tissue quantity limited TCR sequencing to a patient subset.

Concerning this clone itself: Its antigen remains unidentified.

Repertoires were generated with immunoSEQ multiplex PCR, while TCRdb's copy carries only in-frame clones and drops some. The table shows thousands of clones, with just under 65% occurring only once. The receptor was isolated from a human donor with non-small cell lung cancer. The sample was uninvolved lung tissue not adjacent to the tumor.

The CDR3 here is CASDRYGQGRGDTQYF. CDR3 coding DNA: TGTGCCAGCGACCGGTATGGACAGGGCCGGGGAGATACGCAGTATTTT. The chain has TRBV11-3 and TRBJ2-3, with 8 positions matching TRBD1. Germline CDR1 SGHNT, CDR2 YENEEA. The V and J ends lost 8 bases and 5 bases, in that order; junction bases with no gene match: 15. The CDR3 is 16 residues long.